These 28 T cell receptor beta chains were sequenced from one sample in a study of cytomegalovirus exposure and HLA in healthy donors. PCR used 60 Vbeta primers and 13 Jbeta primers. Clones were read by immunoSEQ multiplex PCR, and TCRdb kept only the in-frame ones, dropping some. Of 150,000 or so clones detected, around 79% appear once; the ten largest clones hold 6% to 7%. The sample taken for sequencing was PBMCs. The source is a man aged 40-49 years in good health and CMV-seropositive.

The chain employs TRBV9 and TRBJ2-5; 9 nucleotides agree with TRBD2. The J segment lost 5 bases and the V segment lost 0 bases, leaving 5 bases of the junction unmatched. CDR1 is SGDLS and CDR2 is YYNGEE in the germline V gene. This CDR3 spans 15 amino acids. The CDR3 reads CASSVGGTSGETQYF. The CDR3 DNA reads TGTGCCAGCAGCGTAGGTGGAACTAGCGGGGAGACCCAGTACTTC. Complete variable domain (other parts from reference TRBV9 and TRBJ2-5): DSGVTQTPKHLITATGQRVTLRCSPRSGDLSVYWYQQSLDQGLQFLIQYYNGEERAKGNILERFSAQQFPDLHSELNLSSLELGDSALYFCASSVGGTSGETQYFGPGTRLLVL.

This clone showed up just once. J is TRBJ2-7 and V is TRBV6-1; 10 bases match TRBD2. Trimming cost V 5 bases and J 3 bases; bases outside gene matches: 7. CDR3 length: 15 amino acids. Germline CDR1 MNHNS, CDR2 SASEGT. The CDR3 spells CASSIYSGRFYEQYF. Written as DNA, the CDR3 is TGTGCCAGCAGTATCTATAGCGGGAGGTTCTACGAGCAGTACTTC.

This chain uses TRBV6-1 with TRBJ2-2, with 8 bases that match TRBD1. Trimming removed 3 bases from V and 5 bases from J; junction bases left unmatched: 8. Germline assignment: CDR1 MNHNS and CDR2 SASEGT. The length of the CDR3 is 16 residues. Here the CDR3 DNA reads TGTGCCAGCAGTGATCCGACAGGGGCATCTACCGGGGAGCTGTTTTTT. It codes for CASSDPTGASTGELFF.

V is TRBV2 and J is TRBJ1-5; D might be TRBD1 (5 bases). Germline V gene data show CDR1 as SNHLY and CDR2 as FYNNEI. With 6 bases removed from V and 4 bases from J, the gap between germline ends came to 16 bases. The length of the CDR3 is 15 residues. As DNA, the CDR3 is TGTGCCAGCAGCGAAAGGGGCAATGGGAATCAGCCCCAGCATTTT. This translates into CASSERGNGNQPQHF.

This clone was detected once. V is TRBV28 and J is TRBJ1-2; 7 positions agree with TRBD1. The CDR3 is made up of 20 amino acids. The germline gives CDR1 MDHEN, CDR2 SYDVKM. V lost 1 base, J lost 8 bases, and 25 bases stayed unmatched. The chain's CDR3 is CASSLSSRWIGATGSSGYTF. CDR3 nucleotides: TGTGCCAGCAGTTTATCGTCGCGGTGGATTGGGGCGACAGGGTCTTCGGGCTACACCTTC.

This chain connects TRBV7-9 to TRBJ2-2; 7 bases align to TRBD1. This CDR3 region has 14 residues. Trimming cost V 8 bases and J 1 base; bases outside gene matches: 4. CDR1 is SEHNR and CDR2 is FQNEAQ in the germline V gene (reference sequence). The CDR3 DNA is TGTGCCAGCGGTAGGACAGGGAACACCGGGGAGCTGTTTTTT. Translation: CASGRTGNTGELFF.

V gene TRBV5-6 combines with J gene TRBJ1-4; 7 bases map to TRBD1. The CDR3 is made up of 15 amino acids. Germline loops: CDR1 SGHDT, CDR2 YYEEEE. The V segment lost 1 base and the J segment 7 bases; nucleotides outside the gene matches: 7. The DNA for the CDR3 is TGTGCCAGCAGCTTGCAAGGGCAGGGGGGTGAAAAACTGTTTTTT. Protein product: CASSLQGQGGEKLFF.

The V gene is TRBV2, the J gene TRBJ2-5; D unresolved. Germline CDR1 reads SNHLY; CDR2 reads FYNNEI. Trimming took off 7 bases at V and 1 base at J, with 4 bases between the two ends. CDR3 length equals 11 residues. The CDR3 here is CASTSQETQYF. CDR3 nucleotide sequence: TGTGCCAGCACCAGCCAAGAGACCCAGTACTTC.

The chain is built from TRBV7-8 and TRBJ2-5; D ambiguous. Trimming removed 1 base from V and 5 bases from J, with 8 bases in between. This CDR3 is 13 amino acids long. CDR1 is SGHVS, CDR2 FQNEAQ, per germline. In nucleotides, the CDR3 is TGTGCCAGCAGCTTAGGAGCCCCGGAGACCCAGTACTTC. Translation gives CASSLGAPETQYF.

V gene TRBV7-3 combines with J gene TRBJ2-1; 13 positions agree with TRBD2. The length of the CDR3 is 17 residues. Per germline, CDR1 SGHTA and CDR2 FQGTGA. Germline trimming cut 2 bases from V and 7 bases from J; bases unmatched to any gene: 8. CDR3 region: CASSLGLQLAGGNEQFF. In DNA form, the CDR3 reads TGTGCCAGCAGCTTAGGATTGCAACTAGCGGGAGGGAATGAGCAGTTCTTC. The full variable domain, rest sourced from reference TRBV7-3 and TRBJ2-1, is GAGVSQTPSNKVTEKGKYVELRCDPISGHTALYWYRQSLGQGPEFLIYFQGTGAADDSGLPNDRFFAVRPEGSVSTLKIQRTERGDSAVYLCASSLGLQLAGGNEQFFGPGTRLTVL.

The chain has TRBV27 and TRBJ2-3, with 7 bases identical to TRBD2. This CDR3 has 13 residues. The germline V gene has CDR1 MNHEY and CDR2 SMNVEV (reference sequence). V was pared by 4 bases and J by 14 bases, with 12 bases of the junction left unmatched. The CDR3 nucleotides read TGTGCCAGCAGTTCGGCTGCGGGAGCGTCGGGGTATTTT. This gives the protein CASSSAAGASGYF.

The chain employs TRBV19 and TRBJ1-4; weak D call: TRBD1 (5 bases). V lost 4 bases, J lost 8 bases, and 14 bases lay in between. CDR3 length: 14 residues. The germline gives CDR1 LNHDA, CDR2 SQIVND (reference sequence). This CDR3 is CASSRQGGSEKLFF. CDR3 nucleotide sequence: TGTGCCAGTAGTAGGCAGGGTGGATCCGAAAAACTGTTTTTT. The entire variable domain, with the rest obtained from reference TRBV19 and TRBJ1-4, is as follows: DGGITQSPKYLFRKEGQNVTLSCEQNLNHDAMYWYRQDPGQGLRLIYYSQIVNDFQKGDIAEGYSVSREKKESFPLTVTSAQKNPTAFYLCASSRQGGSEKLFFGSGTQLSVL.

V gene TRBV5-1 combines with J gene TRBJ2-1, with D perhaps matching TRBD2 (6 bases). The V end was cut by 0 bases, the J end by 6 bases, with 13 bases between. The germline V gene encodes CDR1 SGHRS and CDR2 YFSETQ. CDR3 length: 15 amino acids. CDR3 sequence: CASSLDVGGGNEQFF. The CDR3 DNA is TGCGCCAGCAGCTTGGATGTGGGAGGAGGCAATGAGCAGTTCTTC.

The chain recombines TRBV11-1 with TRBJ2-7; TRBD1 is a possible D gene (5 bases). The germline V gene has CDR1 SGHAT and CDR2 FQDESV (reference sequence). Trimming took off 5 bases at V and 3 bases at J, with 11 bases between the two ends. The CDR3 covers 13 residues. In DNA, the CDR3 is TGTGCCAGCAGCGCCCGGACATTCTACGAGCAGTACTTC. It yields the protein CASSARTFYEQYF.

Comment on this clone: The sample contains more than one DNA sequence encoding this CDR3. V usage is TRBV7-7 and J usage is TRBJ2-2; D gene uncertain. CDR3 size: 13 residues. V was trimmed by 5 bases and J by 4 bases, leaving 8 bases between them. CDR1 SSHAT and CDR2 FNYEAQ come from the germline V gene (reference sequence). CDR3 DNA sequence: TGTGCCAGCAGCGTTAGAAGCACCGGGGAGCTGTTTTTT. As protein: CASSVRSTGELFF.

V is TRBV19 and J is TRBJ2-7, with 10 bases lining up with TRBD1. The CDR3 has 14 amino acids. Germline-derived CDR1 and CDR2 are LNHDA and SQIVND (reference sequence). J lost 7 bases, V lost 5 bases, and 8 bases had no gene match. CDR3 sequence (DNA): TGTGCCAGTAGTCCCGGGACAGGGGCTTTTGAGCAGTACTTC. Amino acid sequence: CASSPGTGAFEQYF.

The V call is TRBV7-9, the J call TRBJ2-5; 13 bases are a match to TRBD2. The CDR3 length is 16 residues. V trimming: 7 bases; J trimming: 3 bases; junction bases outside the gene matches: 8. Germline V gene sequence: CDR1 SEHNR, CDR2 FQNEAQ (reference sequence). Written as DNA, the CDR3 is TGTGCCAGCACCGGGACTAGCGGGAAAAAAAAAGAGACCCAGTACTTC. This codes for CASTGTSGKKKETQYF.

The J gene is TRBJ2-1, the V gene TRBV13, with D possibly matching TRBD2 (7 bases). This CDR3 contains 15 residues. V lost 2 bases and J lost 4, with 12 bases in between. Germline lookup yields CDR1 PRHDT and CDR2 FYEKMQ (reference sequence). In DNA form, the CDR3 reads TGTGCCAGCAGCTTACAGGGGAGGGGATACAATGAGCAGTTCTTC. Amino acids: CASSLQGRGYNEQFF.

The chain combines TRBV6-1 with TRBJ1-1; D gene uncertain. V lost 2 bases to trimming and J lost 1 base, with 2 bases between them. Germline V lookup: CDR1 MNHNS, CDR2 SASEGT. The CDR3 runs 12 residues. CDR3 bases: TGTGCCAGCAGTGAACAGAACACTGAAGCTTTCTTT. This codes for CASSEQNTEAFF.

The CDR3 region has the DNA TGTGCCAGCAGTCCACTCCACAGGGGGAACACTGAAGCTTTCTTT. Translation: CASSPLHRGNTEAFF. The J gene is TRBJ1-1, the V gene TRBV27; 7 nucleotides line up with TRBD1. Germline CDR1 is MNHEY and CDR2 is SMNVEV (reference sequence). The CDR3 is 15 residues long. Trimming at V came to 5 bases and at J to 1 base, leaving 7 bases not matched to a gene.

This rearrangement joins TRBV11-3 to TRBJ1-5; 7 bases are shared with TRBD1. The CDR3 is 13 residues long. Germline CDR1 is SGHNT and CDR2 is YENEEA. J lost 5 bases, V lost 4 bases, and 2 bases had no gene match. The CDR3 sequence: CASSSGQDQPQHF. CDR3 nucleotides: TGTGCCAGCAGCTCAGGACAGGATCAGCCCCAGCATTTT.

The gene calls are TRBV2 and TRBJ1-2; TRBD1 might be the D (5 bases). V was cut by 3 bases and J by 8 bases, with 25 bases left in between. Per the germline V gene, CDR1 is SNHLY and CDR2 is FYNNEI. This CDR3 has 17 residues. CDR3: CASSEGPGAVTSRGYTF. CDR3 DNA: TGTGCCAGCAGTGAGGGGCCTGGGGCAGTAACTTCTCGGGGCTACACCTTC.

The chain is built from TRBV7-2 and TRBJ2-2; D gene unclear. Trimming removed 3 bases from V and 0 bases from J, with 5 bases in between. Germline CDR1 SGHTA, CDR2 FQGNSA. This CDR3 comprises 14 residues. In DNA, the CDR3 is TGTGCCAGCAGCTTCGGTCCGAACACCGGGGAGCTGTTTTTT. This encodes CASSFGPNTGELFF.

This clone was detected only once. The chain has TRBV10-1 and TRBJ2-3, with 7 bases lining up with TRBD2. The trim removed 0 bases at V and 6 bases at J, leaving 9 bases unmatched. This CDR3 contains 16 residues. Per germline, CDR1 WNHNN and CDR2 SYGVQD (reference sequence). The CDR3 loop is CASSESQAGDSDTQYF. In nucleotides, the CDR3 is TGCGCCAGCAGTGAGTCCCAGGCGGGAGACTCCGATACGCAGTATTTT.

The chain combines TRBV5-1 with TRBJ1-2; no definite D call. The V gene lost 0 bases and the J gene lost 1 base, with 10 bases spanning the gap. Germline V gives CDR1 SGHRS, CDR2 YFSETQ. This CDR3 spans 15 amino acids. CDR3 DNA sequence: TGCGCCAGCAGCTTGGAGGCCAGGATTAACTATGGCTACACCTTC. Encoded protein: CASSLEARINYGYTF.

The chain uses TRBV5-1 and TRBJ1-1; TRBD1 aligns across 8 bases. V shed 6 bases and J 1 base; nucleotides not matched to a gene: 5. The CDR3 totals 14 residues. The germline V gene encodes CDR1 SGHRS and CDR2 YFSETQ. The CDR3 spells CASKPGQENTEAFF. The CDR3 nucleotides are TGCGCCAGCAAACCGGGACAGGAGAACACTGAAGCTTTCTTT.

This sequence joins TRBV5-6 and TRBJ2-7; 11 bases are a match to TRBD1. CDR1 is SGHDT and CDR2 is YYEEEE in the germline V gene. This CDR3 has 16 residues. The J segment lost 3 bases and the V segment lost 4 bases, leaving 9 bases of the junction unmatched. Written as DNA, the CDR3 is TGTGCCAGCAGCGGCGGACAGGGGGCAAACTACTACGAGCAGTACTTC. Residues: CASSGGQGANYYEQYF.

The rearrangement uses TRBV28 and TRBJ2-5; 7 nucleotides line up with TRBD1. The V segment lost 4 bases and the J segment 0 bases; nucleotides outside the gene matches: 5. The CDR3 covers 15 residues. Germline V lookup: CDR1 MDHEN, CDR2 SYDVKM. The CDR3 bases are TGTGCCAGCAGTTCCTCGGGACAGAACCAAGAGACCCAGTACTTC. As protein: CASSSSGQNQETQYF.